The entry below gives a single TCR beta chain sequence along with its context. Its cognate antigen is unknown. These data belong to a study of cytomegalovirus exposure and HLA in healthy donors. Study results and limitations: TCR association rates varied by HLA locus in a later analysis, with DRB1 highest and HLA-C lowest.

60 Vbeta and 13 Jbeta primers were used in PCR. Here immunoSEQ multiplex PCR was the method, and the copy in TCRdb shows in-frame clones only, minus some. The table has around 100,000 clones, about 83% seen once. This CDR3 is built from 16 residues. The germline CDR1 and CDR2 sequences are SGHTA and FQGNSA. The trim removed 4 bases at V and 0 bases at J, leaving 6 bases unmatched. Sequencing input: PBMCs. V usage is TRBV7-2 and J usage is TRBJ2-7; 10 bases are shared with TRBD2. The receptor was isolated from a female donor in good health and CMV-seropositive. The CDR3 coding sequence is TGTGCCAGCAGCTCCAGCCTAGCGGGGGACTCCTACGAGCAGTACTTC. As protein: CASSSSLAGDSYEQYF.